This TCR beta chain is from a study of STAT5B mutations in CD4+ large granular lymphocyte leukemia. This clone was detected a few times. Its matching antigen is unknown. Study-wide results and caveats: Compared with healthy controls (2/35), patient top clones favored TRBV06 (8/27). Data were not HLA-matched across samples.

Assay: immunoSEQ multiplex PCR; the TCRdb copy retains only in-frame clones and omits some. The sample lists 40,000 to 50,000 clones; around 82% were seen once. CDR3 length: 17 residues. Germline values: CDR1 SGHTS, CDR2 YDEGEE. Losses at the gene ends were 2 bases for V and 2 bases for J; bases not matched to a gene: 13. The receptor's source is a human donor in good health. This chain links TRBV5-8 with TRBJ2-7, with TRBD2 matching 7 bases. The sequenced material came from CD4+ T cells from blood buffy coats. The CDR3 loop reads CASSLGDYRTPTYEQYF. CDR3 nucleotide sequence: TGTGCCAGCAGCTTAGGGGACTACCGAACCCCCACCTACGAGCAGTACTTC.